The source of this T cell receptor beta chain is a study of PD-1 blockade in classical Hodgkin lymphoma. TCRdb's table, derived via immunoSEQ multiplex PCR, lists solely in-frame clones and lacks some. The sample shows over 25,000 clones, around 80% of them seen only once. General observations from the study: It was CD4+ TCR diversity, not CD8+, that rose significantly by C4D1. Similar baseline diversity was found in complete responders and newly diagnosed patients.

Germline V lookup: CDR1 LGHNA, CDR2 YSLEER. This CDR3 region has 18 residues. The V and J ends lost 3 bases and 4 bases respectively, with 23 bases between them. Points on this clone: Its cognate antigen is unknown.

Autologous stem cell transplantation was followed by relapse in every patient, and brentuximab vedotin exposure varied. The chain links TRBV4-3 to TRBJ2-3, with D possibly called TRBD1 or TRBD2 (6 bases each). This TCR derives from a human donor with classical Hodgkin lymphoma. Sequencing used peripheral blood mononuclear cells (PBMCs), obtained before the second cycle of nivolumab. The DNA for the CDR3 is TGCGCCAGCAGCCACCTGGCTGGGGGGCGATTCGACTCAGATACGCAGTATTTT. Translating gives CASSHLAGGRFDSDTQYF.